Each of the 20 T cell receptor beta chains below was sequenced from the same sample in a study of T-cell memory formation after mild COVID-19 (dated by TCRdb to about 2021). Libraries were built with 5' RACE. The sequencing machine was an Illumina NovaSeq 6000. The public sequencing data were trimmed at Q25 with fastp and processed into clonotypes with MiXCR by TCRdb, which kept only in-frame beta chains. For every CDR3 protein sequence, its rows merge into one entry that carries the most common genes and DNA. The sample table shows approximately 210,000 distinct CDR3 sequences, and about a sixth are seen once. Roughly 2.6% of the sample goes to the ten largest clones. The sequenced material came from PBMCs or a T cell subset sorted from them (not recorded which). These receptors were collected from an adult woman who had mild COVID-19 (a few samples of this study predate the infection). The sample titles of this study are shuffled in the database, so cell type and time point are left out; the donor was told from shared clones.

The chain recombines TRBV6-1 with TRBJ1-1; maybe TRBD1 (5 bases). Germline loops: CDR1 MNHNS, CDR2 SASEGT. V gave up 2 bases and J gave up 5 bases, with 12 bases separating them. This CDR3 has 14 residues. The CDR3 DNA is TGTGCCAGCAGTGAACTTCCGCGGGGGACTGAAGCTTTCTTT. Its protein is CASSELPRGTEAFF.

CDR3 sequence (DNA): TGTGCCAGCAGCCAGACAGGGTCAGATTCACCCCTCCACTTT. This codes for CASSQTGSDSPLHF. V gene TRBV5-6 combines with J gene TRBJ1-6; 7 bases map to TRBD1. V lost 4 bases and J lost 8; bases outside the gene matches: 6. CDR1 and CDR2 (germline): SGHDT, YYEEEE. This CDR3 spans 14 amino acids.

In its sample, this clonotype was seen a few times. V and J are TRBV6-5 and TRBJ1-4, with D tentatively TRBD1 (5 bases). The length of the CDR3 is 15 residues. Trimming took off 0 bases at V and 8 bases at J, with 13 bases between the two ends. Per germline, CDR1 MNHEY and CDR2 SVGAGI. CDR3 in DNA: TGTGCCAGCAGTTACTCGCTCCAGGGAAGGGAAAAACTGTTTTTT. Encoded protein: CASSYSLQGREKLFF.

The V and J genes are TRBV24-1 and TRBJ1-2; 8 positions match TRBD1. The CDR3 is 18 amino acids. Per the germline V gene, CDR1 is KGHDR and CDR2 is SFDVKD. V trimming: 4 bases; J trimming: 0 bases; junction bases outside the gene matches: 12. The CDR3 DNA is TGTGCCACCAGTGAGCCAGGGGGCCCGCAGACGACTAACTATGGCTACACCTTC. It encodes CATSEPGGPQTTNYGYTF.

The chain is built from TRBV12-3 or TRBV12-4 and TRBJ1-1, with D perhaps matching TRBD1 (5 bases). CDR3 length: 15 residues. V lost 4 bases and J 1 base, leaving 13 bases between the germline ends. The CDR3 protein is CASSSFWDQNTEAFF. Here the CDR3 DNA reads TGTGCCAGCAGTTCTTTCTGGGACCAGAACACTGAAGCTTTCTTT.

This chain uses TRBV14 with TRBJ2-7; the match to TRBD2 covers 11 bases. CDR1 is SGHDN and CDR2 is FVKESK in the germline V gene. Trimming cost V 4 bases and J 5 bases; bases outside gene matches: 7. The CDR3 totals 15 residues. For the CDR3, the DNA is TGTGCCAGCAGCCCTCTAGCGGGAGGAGTCCACGAGCAGTACTTC. It translates to CASSPLAGGVHEQYF.

The rearrangement links TRBV5-1 to TRBJ2-1, with TRBD2 identical over 9 bases. V was clipped by 6 bases and J by 5 bases; unmatched bases: 12. CDR3 length: 16 amino acids. Per the germline V gene, CDR1 is SGHRS and CDR2 is YFSETQ. Written as DNA, the CDR3 is TGCGCCAGCACCGGGACTAGCTTCCGGGGAAACAATGAGCAGTTCTTC. Translation: CASTGTSFRGNNEQFF.

The chain combines TRBV24-1 with TRBJ1-1, with D uncertain. V lost 8 bases and J lost 4, with 16 bases in between. The CDR3 spans 14 residues. In germline, CDR1 is KGHDR, CDR2 SFDVKD. The CDR3 nucleotides read TGTGCCACCAAACCGAAGGGTGGAATCACTGAAGCTTTCTTT. As protein: CATKPKGGITEAFF.

This clonotype was found many times. V and J are TRBV20-1 and TRBJ2-2; a weak D match, TRBD2 (6 bases). The germline V and J ends were trimmed by 5 bases and 0 bases, with 10 bases remaining between them. This CDR3 spans 14 amino acids. The germline CDR1 and CDR2 sequences are DFQATT and SNEGSKA (reference sequence). DNA for the CDR3: TGCAGTGCTTCTAGCGAGACGAACACCGGGGAGCTGTTTTTT. Translating it yields CSASSETNTGELFF.

The chain is built from TRBV7-3 and TRBJ1-2, with 7 bases fitting TRBD1. The CDR3 is 13 amino acids. The V segment lost 3 bases and the J segment 7 bases; nucleotides outside the gene matches: 5. Germline V CDR1 and CDR2: SGHTA, FQGTGA. In DNA form, the CDR3 reads TGTGCCAGCAGCTTCACAGGGGATGGTGGCTACACCTTC. It encodes CASSFTGDGGYTF.

The chain couples TRBV19 to TRBJ2-3; 10 bases agree with TRBD2. Germline CDR1 and CDR2: LNHDA and SQIVND (reference sequence). This CDR3 spans 13 amino acids. V was clipped by 6 bases and J by 5 bases; unmatched bases: 2. The DNA for the CDR3 is TGTGCCAGTAGGCCTAGCGGGGGAGATACGCAGTATTTT. Protein: CASRPSGGDTQYF.

CDR3 protein: CASQAGVGGELFF. Here the CDR3 DNA reads TGTGCCAGCCAGGCGGGAGTGGGCGGGGAGCTGTTTTTT. The chain carries TRBV12-3 or TRBV12-4 and TRBJ2-2; 7 bases are a match to TRBD2. CDR3 length: 13 residues. Trimming removed 8 bases from V and 7 bases from J; junction bases left unmatched: 7.

The chain uses TRBV10-3 and TRBJ1-1, with a possible D match to TRBD1 (6 bases). The CDR3 extends over 14 amino acids. V lost 7 bases and J lost 5, with 17 bases in between. Germline values: CDR1 ENHRY, CDR2 SYGVKD. The CDR3 DNA is TGTGCCATCACGCCGACGGGAGGGGGGACTGAAGCTTTCTTT. Protein sequence: CAITPTGGGTEAFF.

V and J are TRBV18 and TRBJ2-7; D possibly corresponds to TRBD1 (6 bases). Germline V gives CDR1 KGHSH, CDR2 LQKENI. V lost 3 bases to trimming and J lost 5 bases, with 14 bases between them. This CDR3 spans 14 amino acids. The DNA for the CDR3 is TGTGCCAGCTCACCCCGCACAGGGTCCGACGAGCAGTACTTC. The encoded protein is CASSPRTGSDEQYF.

The chain joins TRBV5-1 to TRBJ2-5, with 10 bases fitting TRBD2. The V gene end was trimmed by 0 bases and the J gene end by 3 bases; junction bases not matched to a gene: 11. This CDR3 is built from 18 residues. Per germline, CDR1 SGHRS and CDR2 YFSETQ. In DNA form, the CDR3 reads TGCGCCAGCAGCTTGGAGCGGGGGGGACCGCGTCCTAAAGAGACCCAGTACTTC. Its protein product is CASSLERGGPRPKETQYF.

The genes are TRBV29-1 and TRBJ1-2, with a tentative D call TRBD1 (5 bases). Germline CDR1 reads SQVTM; CDR2 reads ANQGSEA. V lost 4 bases, J lost 5 bases, and 8 bases lay in between. The CDR3 spans 11 residues. The CDR3 here is CSVVRGYGYTF. CDR3 sequence (DNA): TGCAGCGTTGTAAGGGGATATGGCTACACCTTC.

This clonotype was observed a few times. This chain connects TRBV5-8 to TRBJ1-1, with 8 nucleotides matching TRBD1. After removal of 0 bases from V and 10 bases from J, the junction contained 8 bases not matched to a gene. The CDR3 contains 14 residues. Germline V lookup: CDR1 SGHTS, CDR2 YDEGEE. In nucleotides, the CDR3 is TGTGCCAGCAGCTTGGATGACAGGGGCCCTAGAGCTTTCTTT. Amino acids: CASSLDDRGPRAFF.

This clonotype was counted at least ten times. J is TRBJ1-2 and V is TRBV11-2; D gene ambiguous. The CDR3 is 17 amino acids. Trimming took 2 bases from V and 4 from J, leaving 20 bases between them. Germline lookup yields CDR1 SGHAT and CDR2 FQNNGV. CDR3: CASSLFTAVGVGYGYTF. In DNA, the CDR3 is TGTGCCAGCAGCTTATTCACCGCGGTCGGCGTGGGCTATGGCTACACCTTC.

This clonotype has a count of ten or more. This chain connects TRBV9 to TRBJ2-2, with a tentative D call TRBD2 (6 bases). Germline V lookup: CDR1 SGDLS, CDR2 YYNGEE. This CDR3 has 14 amino acids. Trimming shortened V by 2 bases and J by 2 bases, and 7 bases separated the two germline ends. CDR3 amino acids: CASSVGGNTGELFF. The CDR3 DNA sequence: TGTGCCAGCAGCGTGGGGGGAAACACCGGGGAGCTGTTTTTT.

This sequence joins TRBV9 and TRBJ2-1; unclear D gene. Trimming shortened V by 0 bases and J by 6 bases, and 13 bases separated the two germline ends. This CDR3 region has 15 residues. CDR1 and CDR2 from the germline V gene are SGDLS and YYNGEE. Written as DNA, the CDR3 is TGTGCCAGCAGCGTAGCTACTACGTCGGGCAATGAGCAGTTCTTC. Its protein is CASSVATTSGNEQFF.